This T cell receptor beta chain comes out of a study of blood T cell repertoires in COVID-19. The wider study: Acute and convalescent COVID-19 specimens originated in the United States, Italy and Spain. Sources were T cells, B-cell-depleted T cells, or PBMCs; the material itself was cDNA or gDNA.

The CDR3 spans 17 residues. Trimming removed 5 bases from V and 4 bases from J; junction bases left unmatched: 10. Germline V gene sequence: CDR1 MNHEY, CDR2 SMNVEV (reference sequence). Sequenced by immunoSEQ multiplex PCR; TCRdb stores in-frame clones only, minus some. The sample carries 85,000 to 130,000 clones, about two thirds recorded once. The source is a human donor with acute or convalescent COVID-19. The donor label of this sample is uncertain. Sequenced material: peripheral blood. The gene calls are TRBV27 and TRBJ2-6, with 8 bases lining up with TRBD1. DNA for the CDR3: TGTGCCAGCAGTACCGGACAGGGCAGACGCGGGGCCAACGTCCTGACTTTC. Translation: CASSTGQGRRGANVLTF.